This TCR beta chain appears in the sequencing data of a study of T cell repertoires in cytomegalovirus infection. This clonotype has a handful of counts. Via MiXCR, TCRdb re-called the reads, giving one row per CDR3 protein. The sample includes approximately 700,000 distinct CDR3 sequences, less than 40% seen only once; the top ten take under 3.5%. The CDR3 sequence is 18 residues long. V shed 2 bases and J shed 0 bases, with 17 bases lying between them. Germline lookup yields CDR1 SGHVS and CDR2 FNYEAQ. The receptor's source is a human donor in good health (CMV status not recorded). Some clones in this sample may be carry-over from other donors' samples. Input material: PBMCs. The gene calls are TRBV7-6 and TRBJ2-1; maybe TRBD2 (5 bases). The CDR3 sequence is CASSLNSGLLSSYNEQFF. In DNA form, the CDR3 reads TGTGCCAGCAGCTTAAATTCCGGACTCCTGAGCTCCTACAATGAGCAGTTCTTC.